This T cell receptor (beta chain) was observed in a study of identical twins (dated by TCRdb to about 2016). Regarding the research as a whole: The study deep-sequenced TCR alpha and beta repertoires from monozygotic twins, unrelated adults of various ages and cord blood to test whether fetal clonotypes persist. To rule out contamination, the twin experiments were replicated at different times with different library preparation protocols.

The CDR3 starts with the cysteine, ends with the phenylalanine, and has 16 residues. Only the CDR3 region is kept as DNA, spanning 48 bases read in frame from base 1. Germline trimming: 4 bases from V, 2 bases from J; junction bases outside gene matches: 8. The germline V gene sets CDR1 to SGHVS and CDR2 to FQNEAQ. Every donor in the study was a healthy Caucasian. Libraries were constructed by 5' RACE. The reads were generated on an Illumina HiSeq 2000. Template switching introduced a universal primer binding site; the final cDNA contained a unique molecular identifier, enabling accurate counting of TCR cDNA molecules. Specific primers in the conserved constant-segment region were used to synthesize first-strand cDNA for the TCR alpha and beta chains. To control for contamination, every cDNA library was double barcoded, receiving both a SMART-Mk sample barcode and Illumina barcodes. TruSeq adapter sequences along with Illumina sample barcodes were introduced in two successive PCR steps. TCR alpha and beta cDNA libraries were sequenced on the Illumina HiSeq platform with custom primers. The study's own analysis went as follows. Unique molecular identifiers were extracted from raw reads with MiGEC, and CDR3 positions were determined with MiXCR. Recombination models were inferred per individual with the repgenHMM and IGoR tools using an EM algorithm. The analysis of shared clonotypes was done with the tcR package in R, with sharing normalized by the product of cloneset sizes. Out-of-frame nonproductive sequences were analyzed to study raw recombination free of thymic and clonal selection effects. The public reads were reanalyzed by TCRdb: fastp trimming at Q25, MiXCR alignment, in-frame beta chains only. Rows matching on CDR3 protein sequence are summarized as one entry with the most common DNA and genes. These V and J calls derive from TCRdb rather than the authors' analysis. A total of around 1.7 million distinct CDR3 sequences appear in this sample, 25% to 35% of them only once. 0.25% to 0.3% of the sample is held by the ten biggest clonotypes.

In regard to this clonotype: There is no known antigen for this receptor. The record has no base qualities; no much larger clone is one base away.

The study at large found these results: Abundant cord blood beta clonotypes had fewer insertions, young adult naive repertoires showed a similar but weaker trend, and memory repertoires showed no such trend. Invariant T cells such as MAIT and iNKT could partly confound zero-insertion analyses, though diverse VJ usage argued against this for most clonotypes. Out-of-frame TCR alpha sequences shared between twins showed an excess of low generation-probability sequences compared with coincidental sharing between unrelated individuals. Excess twin sharing in beta out-of-frame sequences was weaker because fewer shared sequences lowered the signal-to-noise ratio. Because the same donors could not be followed over many years, the conclusions depended on cross-sectional statistical analysis. Out-of-frame TCR alpha sharing in monozygotic twins was systematically underestimated by recombination models, whereas sharing between unrelated individuals was in agreement with the recombination models.

Recombination joined TRBV7-8 with TRBJ1-5; 7 middle bases align to TRBD1. The sample consisted of cord blood. This clonotype was obtained from a newborn girl in good health. The DNA sequence reads TGTGCCAGCAGCTCGGACAGGCTGGTGGGCAATCAGCCCCAGCATTTT. The encoded protein is CASSSDRLVGNQPQHF.